This T cell receptor beta chain was sequenced for a study of T cells after yellow fever vaccination. Overall study context: It was SMART-Seq v4 Ultra Low Input that prepared the fractions with low cell numbers. Study results and limitations: Booster samples showed a return of most primary-vaccination clones (around 96% CD4, 85% to 90% CD8).

TCRdb analysed the 5' RACE reads with MiXCR anew, one entry per CDR3 protein. The sample contains over 150,000 distinct CDR3 sequences, approximately 6.2% of which appear only once. This CDR3 has 13 residues. Germline V gene lookup returns CDR1 SNHLY and CDR2 FYNNEI. Trimming stripped 8 bases from V and 2 bases from J, with 12 bases between. In its sample, this clonotype was seen many times. As yet, its antigen is unknown. This TCR was sampled from a man between 18 and 29 years old who received the YFV17D yellow fever vaccine. The rearrangement uses TRBV2 and TRBJ1-2; D might be TRBD1 (5 bases). Source: CD4+ T cells sorted from PBMCs, taken on the day of the first yellow fever vaccination. The DNA for the CDR3 is TGTGCCAGCTTCGACGAGGGGAACTATGGCTACACCTTC. Protein sequence: CASFDEGNYGYTF.